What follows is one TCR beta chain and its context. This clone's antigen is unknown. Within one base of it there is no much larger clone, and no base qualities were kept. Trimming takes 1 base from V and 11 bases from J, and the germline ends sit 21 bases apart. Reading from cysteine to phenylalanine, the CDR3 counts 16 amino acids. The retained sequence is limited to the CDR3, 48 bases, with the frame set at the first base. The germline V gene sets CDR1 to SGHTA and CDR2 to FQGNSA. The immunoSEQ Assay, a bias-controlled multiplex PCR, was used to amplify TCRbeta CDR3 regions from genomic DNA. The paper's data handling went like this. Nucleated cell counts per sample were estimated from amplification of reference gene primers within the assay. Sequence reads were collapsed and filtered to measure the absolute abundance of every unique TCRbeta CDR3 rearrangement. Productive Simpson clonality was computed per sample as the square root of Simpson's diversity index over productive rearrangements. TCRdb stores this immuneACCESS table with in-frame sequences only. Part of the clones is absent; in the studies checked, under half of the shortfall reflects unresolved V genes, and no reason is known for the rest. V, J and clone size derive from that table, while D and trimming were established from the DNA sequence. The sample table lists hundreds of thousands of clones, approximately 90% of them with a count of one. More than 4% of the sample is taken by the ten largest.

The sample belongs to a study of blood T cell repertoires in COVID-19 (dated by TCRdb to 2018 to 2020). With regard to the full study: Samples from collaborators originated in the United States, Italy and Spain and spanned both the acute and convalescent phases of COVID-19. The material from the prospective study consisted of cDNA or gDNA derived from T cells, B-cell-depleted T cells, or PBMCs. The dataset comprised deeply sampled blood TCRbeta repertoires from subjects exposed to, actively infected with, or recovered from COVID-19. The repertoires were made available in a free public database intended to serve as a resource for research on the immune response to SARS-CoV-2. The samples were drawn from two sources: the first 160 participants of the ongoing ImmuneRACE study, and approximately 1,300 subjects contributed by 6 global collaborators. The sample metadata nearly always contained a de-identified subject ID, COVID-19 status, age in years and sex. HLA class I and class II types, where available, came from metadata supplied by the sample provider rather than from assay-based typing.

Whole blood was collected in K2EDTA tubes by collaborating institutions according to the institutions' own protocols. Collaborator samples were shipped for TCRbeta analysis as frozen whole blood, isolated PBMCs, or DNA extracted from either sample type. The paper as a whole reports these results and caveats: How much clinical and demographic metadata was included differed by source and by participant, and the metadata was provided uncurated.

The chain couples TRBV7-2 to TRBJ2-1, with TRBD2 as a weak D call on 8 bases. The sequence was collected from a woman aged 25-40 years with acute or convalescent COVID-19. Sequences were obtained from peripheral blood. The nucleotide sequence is TGTGCCAGCAGCTTAGGTCCGGGGGGGGACAGAATGAAGCAGTTCTTC. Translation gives CASSLGPGGDRMKQFF.